The rows below give T cell receptor beta chains drawn from one sample of a study of beta chain features in type 1 diabetes. Clones were sequenced by immunoSEQ multiplex PCR, and TCRdb holds only the in-frame ones, with some missing. The table has around 710,000 clones, over 10% seen once. Sequenced sample: naive CD4+ T cells from blood. The receptors were sampled from a man aged 25 to 40 with type 1 diabetes. CDR3s include the opening cysteine and the closing phenylalanine or tryptophan. A D gene is named only where the DNA matches it firmly. Size is omitted from some rows. Given values are once, few, many or a class for expanded clones.

TRBJ2-7	TRBV10-3	15	TRBD1	few	CAINKGQDSSYEQYF	TGTGCCATCAATAAAGGACAGGATAGCTCCTACGAGCAGTACTTC
TRBJ1-4	TRBV7-9	14	TRBD1	few	CASSLGQINEKLFF	TGTGCCAGCAGCTTGGGACAGATTAATGAAAAACTGTTTTTT
TRBJ2-6	TRBV4-3	15	.	few	CASSQDFVGANVLTF	TGCGCCAGCAGCCAAGATTTTGTCGGGGCCAACGTCCTGACTTTC
TRBJ2-1	TRBV6-1	13	.	.	CASSDGGHNEQFF	TGTGCCAGCAGTGACGGGGGGCACAATGAGCAGTTCTTC
TRBJ1-2	TRBV7-9	14	TRBD1	few	CASSFDRDAYGYTF	TGTGCCAGCAGCTTCGACAGGGACGCCTATGGCTACACCTTC
TRBJ2-7	TRBV10-3	14	.	.	CAISRDGGRDEQYF	TGTGCCATCAGCCGTGACGGGGGACGTGACGAGCAGTACTTC
TRBJ2-1	TRBV7-2	14	.	.	CASSLGRAHNEQFF	TGTGCCAGCAGCTTAGGCAGGGCCCACAATGAGCAGTTCTTC
TRBJ2-1	TRBV11-2	17	TRBD2	.	CASSTRIGTSGRYEQFF	TGTGCCAGCAGCACACGCATCGGGACTAGCGGGCGCTATGAGCAGTTCTTC
TRBJ1-6	TRBV6-5	16	.	.	CASSYHSRSYNSPLHF	TGTGCCAGCAGTTACCACAGCCGCTCCTATAATTCACCCCTCCACTTT
TRBJ2-2	TRBV2	15	.	.	CASRGGSGRTGELFF	TGTGCCAGCAGAGGGGGGAGTGGACGCACCGGGGAGCTGTTTTTT
TRBJ1-2	TRBV29-1	16	TRBD1	.	CSASPEQGITNYGYTF	TGCAGCGCCTCCCCCGAACAGGGGATTACTAACTATGGCTACACCTTC
TRBJ2-7	TRBV5-1	14	TRBD1	few	CASTHRDRAYEQYF	TGCGCCAGCACCCACCGGGACAGAGCCTACGAGCAGTACTTC
TRBJ2-3	TRBV30	14	TRBD2	.	CAWSPGLAADTQYF	TGTGCCTGGAGTCCGGGACTAGCAGCAGATACGCAGTATTTT
TRBJ1-2	TRBV9	15	TRBD1	.	CASSTTGGAGYGYTF	TGTGCCAGCAGCACCACAGGGGGCGCGGGCTATGGCTACACCTTC
TRBJ2-5	TRBV18	14	.	few	CASSPPGSQETQYF	TGTGCCAGCTCACCCCCAGGGTCCCAAGAGACCCAGTACTTC
TRBJ1-1	TRBV19	14	.	.	CASSPRTVNTEAFF	TGTGCCAGTAGTCCCAGGACCGTGAACACTGAAGCTTTCTTT
TRBJ2-7	TRBV6-1	12	.	once	CASSGGTKEQYF	TGTGCCAGCAGTGGAGGTACAAAAGAGCAGTACTTC
TRBJ1-3	TRBV30	15	.	once	CAWGQGALSGNTIYF	TGTGCCTGGGGGCAAGGGGCCCTCTCTGGAAACACCATATATTTT
TRBJ2-1	TRBV15	13	.	few	CATSRDEAGPAFF	TGTGCCACCAGCAGAGATGAAGCGGGCCCGGCGTTCTTC
TRBJ2-6	TRBV30	15	TRBD1	few	CAWSGDSSGANVLTF	TGTGCCTGGAGTGGGGACAGCTCTGGGGCCAACGTCCTGACTTTC
TRBJ2-5	TRBV11-3	16	TRBD2	few	CASSLGLAGAQETQYF	TGTGCCAGCAGCTTAGGGCTAGCGGGGGCCCAAGAGACCCAGTACTTC
TRBJ2-7	TRBV25-1	16	.	.	CASSGTRTGGDYEQYF	TGTGCCAGCAGTGGGACCCGGACAGGCGGGGACTACGAGCAGTACTTC
TRBJ1-2	TRBV29-1	13	.	.	CSVWTEPNYGYTF	TGCAGCGTATGGACAGAGCCTAACTATGGCTACACCTTC
TRBJ2-7	TRBV6-1	15	.	.	CASSEQQGGPYEQYF	TGTGCCAGCAGTGAACAACAGGGAGGACCCTACGAGCAGTACTTC
TRBJ2-1	TRBV15	13	.	few	CATSGAGGKEQFF	TGTGCCACCAGCGGAGCGGGCGGTAAGGAGCAGTTCTTC
TRBJ2-2	TRBV5-1	16	.	.	CASSLDGFSVTGELFF	TGCGCCAGCAGCTTGGACGGATTCTCGGTCACCGGGGAGCTGTTTTTT
TRBJ1-2	TRBV29-1	12	.	.	CSAAGGLYGYTF	TGCAGCGCCGCGGGAGGCCTTTATGGCTACACCTTC